Presented here are 24 T cell receptor beta chains from one specimen sequenced in a study of blood T cell repertoires in COVID-19 (dated by TCRdb to about 2020). Library preparation was by the immunoSEQ multiplex PCR assay. TCRdb limited this immuneACCESS table to in-frame rearrangements with V and J called. A share of clones is missing; checked studies link under half to unresolved V genes, and the rest is unexplained. This sample lists roughly 120,000 clones; around 89% were detected once. The ten most abundant clones make up under 6% of the sample. The sequenced sample was peripheral blood. Source of these receptors: a woman aged 45-65 years with acute or convalescent COVID-19.

V and J are TRBV2 and TRBJ1-1; D might be TRBD1 (5 bases). The CDR3 is 15 amino acids. V gave up 7 bases and J gave up 5 bases, with 20 bases separating them. CDR1 and CDR2 (germline): SNHLY, FYNNEI. Written as DNA, the CDR3 is TGTGCCAGCACCTCGGTGGGAGGGGACGTGACTGAAGCTTTCTTT. Translation gives CASTSVGGDVTEAFF.

The rearrangement links TRBV2 to TRBJ1-5; 8 positions agree with TRBD1. The ends lost 2 bases at V and 4 bases at J; junction bases unmatched: 4. The germline V gene encodes CDR1 SNHLY and CDR2 FYNNEI. The CDR3 totals 15 residues. CDR3 nucleotide sequence: TGTGCCAGCAGTGAACAGGGGGCGGGGAATCAGCCCCAGCATTTT. Protein: CASSEQGAGNQPQHF.

This clone showed up just a few times. CDR3 DNA: TGTGCCAGCAGCCGCGGTGCAGGGGCCAACGTCCTGACTTTC. As protein: CASSRGAGANVLTF. V is TRBV7-9 and J is TRBJ2-6; no clear D gene. Germline CDR1 SEHNR, CDR2 FQNEAQ (reference sequence). CDR3 length: 14 residues. V was cut by 5 bases and J by 4 bases, with 9 bases left in between.

The chain is built from TRBV5-1 and TRBJ1-1; 7 positions match TRBD1. V was clipped by 4 bases and J by 1 base; unmatched bases: 7. Germline values: CDR1 SGHRS, CDR2 YFSETQ. CDR3 length: 15 amino acids. The CDR3 loop is CASSPQGGENTEAFF. CDR3 in DNA: TGCGCCAGCAGCCCGCAGGGGGGAGAGAACACTGAAGCTTTCTTT.

This chain connects TRBV12-3 or TRBV12-4 to TRBJ2-4, with a weak D call TRBD2 (6 bases). This CDR3 contains 13 residues. Deletions cut 3 bases from V and 9 bases from J, with 12 bases between. DNA of the CDR3: TGTGCCAGCAGTTTGGAGTTCGGGGGCATTCAGTACTTC. Translation: CASSLEFGGIQYF.

The V and J genes are TRBV5-4 and TRBJ2-5; TRBD2 aligns across 10 bases. The CDR3 totals 17 residues. Per the germline V gene, CDR1 is SGHNT and CDR2 is YYREEE (reference sequence). J lost 1 base, V lost 4 bases, and 10 bases had no gene match. This CDR3 reads CASSQRVAGGPQETQYF. Written as DNA, the CDR3 is TGTGCCAGCAGCCAGCGAGTAGCGGGAGGCCCCCAAGAGACCCAGTACTTC. Together with reference TRBV5-4 and TRBJ2-5, the CDR3 gives the full variable domain: ETGVTQSPTHLIKTRGQQVTLRCSSQSGHNTVSWYQQALGQGPQFIFQYYREEENGRGNFPPRFSGLQFPNYSSELNVNALELDDSALYLCASSQRVAGGPQETQYFGPGTRLLVL.

V usage is TRBV27 and J usage is TRBJ1-2; D is possibly TRBD1 (5 bases). CDR1 is MNHEY, CDR2 SMNVEV, per germline (reference sequence). The CDR3 consists of 13 residues. Trimming took off 5 bases at V and 8 bases at J, with 15 bases between the two ends. The CDR3 nucleotides are TGTGCCAGCAGTGGGGGGATTGGATTCGGCTACACCTTC. This encodes CASSGGIGFGYTF.

The chain combines TRBV4-3 with TRBJ2-7, with a tentative D call TRBD1 (5 bases). The germline CDR1 and CDR2 sequences are LGHNA and YSLEER. This CDR3 region has 16 residues. Trimming shortened V by 3 bases and J by 3 bases, and 18 bases separated the two germline ends. The CDR3 DNA follows: TGCGCCAGCAGCCAGAGCCTCCGGACATCCCTCTACGAGCAGTACTTC. This sequence encodes CASSQSLRTSLYEQYF.

J is TRBJ1-4 and V is TRBV7-2, with D hard to call. Trimming removed 0 bases at V and 5 bases at J, with 10 bases between. The germline gives CDR1 SGHTA, CDR2 FQGNSA. CDR3 length: 15 amino acids. CDR3 region: CASSLAIGRNEKLFF. CDR3 nucleotide sequence: TGTGCCAGCAGCTTAGCCATCGGGAGGAATGAAAAACTGTTTTTT.

The chain joins TRBV14 to TRBJ2-1, with 11 bases aligning to TRBD2. CDR1 is SGHDN and CDR2 is FVKESK in the germline V gene. J was trimmed by 0 bases and V by 0 bases; bases with no gene match: 1. CDR3 size: 17 residues. The chain's CDR3 is CASSQDTSGSSYNEQFF. The CDR3 region has the DNA TGTGCCAGCAGCCAAGATACTAGCGGGAGCTCCTACAATGAGCAGTTCTTC.

The chain links TRBV6-5 to TRBJ2-1; D is unresolved. Trimming took 6 bases from V and 10 from J, leaving 10 bases between them. Germline-derived CDR1 and CDR2 are MNHEY and SVGAGI. The CDR3 contains 11 residues. This CDR3 reads CASRTVGEQFF. CDR3 bases: TGTGCCAGCAGGACCGTCGGGGAGCAGTTCTTC.

This chain joins TRBV7-9 and TRBJ2-1, with D perhaps TRBD2 (5 bases). This CDR3 has 14 residues. V lost 6 bases, J lost 0 bases, and 9 bases lay in between. The germline gives CDR1 SEHNR, CDR2 FQNEAQ (reference sequence). Here the CDR3 reads CASRRASSYNEQFF. The CDR3, as DNA: TGTGCCAGCAGGCGGGCCTCCTCCTACAATGAGCAGTTCTTC.

This chain joins TRBV28 and TRBJ1-3; the match to TRBD1 covers 7 bases. The germline gives CDR1 MDHEN, CDR2 SYDVKM. V was clipped by 10 bases and J by 0 bases; unmatched bases: 3. This CDR3 has 13 amino acids. The CDR3 bases are TGTGCCACCGACAGGGCCTCTGGAAACACCATATATTTT. Its protein product is CATDRASGNTIYF.

The chain uses TRBV5-6 and TRBJ1-4; TRBD1 matches at 8 bases. V lost 4 bases and J lost 4; bases outside the gene matches: 3. Germline V lookup: CDR1 SGHDT, CDR2 YYEEEE. This CDR3 comprises 14 residues. CDR3 loop: CASSLQGVNEKLFF. The CDR3, as DNA: TGTGCCAGCAGCCTACAGGGGGTTAATGAAAAACTGTTTTTT.

The chain joins TRBV18 to TRBJ1-2; a possible D gene is TRBD1 (6 bases). Germline CDR1 KGHSH, CDR2 LQKENI. The V gene lost 0 bases and the J gene lost 1 base, with 15 bases spanning the gap. The CDR3 loop spans 17 amino acids. This CDR3 reads CASSPPSRGEYNYGYTF. The CDR3 DNA is TGTGCCAGCTCACCACCCTCCAGGGGCGAGTATAACTATGGCTACACCTTC.

CDR3 sequence reads: CASSQGGSPYNEQFF. The CDR3, as DNA: TGTGCCAGCAGTCAAGGGGGTTCACCCTACAATGAGCAGTTCTTC. The chain joins TRBV7-2 to TRBJ2-1; possibly TRBD1 for D (6 bases). Germline V gives CDR1 SGHTA, CDR2 FQGNSA. Trimming left V 6 bases short and J 2 bases short, with 14 bases between. The length of the CDR3 is 15 residues.

The chain uses TRBV28 and TRBJ1-1; D gene unclear. The CDR3 totals 13 residues. Germline V gives CDR1 MDHEN, CDR2 SYDVKM. V shed 7 bases and J shed 7 bases, with 16 bases lying between them. The CDR3 spells CASTSTVAGEAFF. The DNA for the CDR3 is TGTGCCAGCACCTCCACAGTTGCGGGTGAAGCTTTCTTT.

The CDR3 reads CSVTGVHYGYTF. As DNA, the CDR3 is TGCAGCGTGACAGGGGTCCACTATGGCTACACCTTC. V and J are TRBV29-1 and TRBJ1-2; 8 positions match TRBD1. V shed 6 bases and J 3 bases; nucleotides not matched to a gene: 3. The germline V gene encodes CDR1 SQVTM and CDR2 ANQGSEA. There are 12 residues in the CDR3. Combining the CDR3 with reference TRBV29-1 and TRBJ1-2 gives the whole variable domain SAVISQKPSRDICQRGTSLTIQCQVDSQVTMMFWYRQQPGQSLTLIATANQGSEATYESGFVIDKFPISRPNLTFSTLTVSNMSPEDSSIYLCSVTGVHYGYTFGSGTRLTVV.

The chain combines TRBV27 with TRBJ1-6; 8 bases map to TRBD1. With 5 bases clipped from V and 6 bases from J, the junction kept 6 bases outside the gene matches. The germline V gene has CDR1 MNHEY and CDR2 SMNVEV (reference sequence). CDR3 size: 15 residues. Written as DNA, the CDR3 is TGTGCCAGCAGTCCCGGCACAGGGGGTAATTCACCCCTCCACTTT. It codes for CASSPGTGGNSPLHF.

This chain joins TRBV11-1 and TRBJ2-5; D gene ambiguous. Trimming took 4 bases from V and 4 from J, leaving 19 bases between them. Germline CDR1 SGHAT, CDR2 FQDESV (reference sequence). CDR3 length: 16 residues. CDR3 region: CASSSQVSLHGETQYF. CDR3 bases: TGTGCCAGCAGCTCCCAGGTATCCCTCCATGGAGAGACCCAGTACTTC. The full variable domain, rest sourced from reference TRBV11-1 and TRBJ2-5, is EAEVAQSPRYKITEKSQAVAFWCDPISGHATLYWYRQILGQGPELLVQFQDESVVDDSQLPKDRFSAERLKGVDSTLKIQPAELGDSAMYLCASSSQVSLHGETQYFGPGTRLLVL.

V gene TRBV28 combines with J gene TRBJ2-3, with 9 bases that match TRBD1. Germline CDR1 MDHEN, CDR2 SYDVKM. V gave up 3 bases and J gave up 3 bases; unmatched junction bases: 10. The CDR3 is 17 residues long. The CDR3 here is CASSFFQRQGGTDTQYF. The CDR3 DNA reads TGTGCCAGCAGTTTTTTTCAGCGACAGGGGGGGACAGATACGCAGTATTTT. The whole variable domain, remainder taken from reference TRBV28 and TRBJ2-3, is DVKVTQSSRYLVKRTGEKVFLECVQDMDHENMFWYRQDPGLGLRLIYFSYDVKMKEKGDIPEGYSVSREKKERFSLILESASTNQTSMYLCASSFFQRQGGTDTQYFGPGTRLTVL.

To note about this clone: This sample also contains other DNA sequences that code for the same CDR3. V usage is TRBV27 and J usage is TRBJ1-5; the D is unclear. Trimming removed 1 base at V and 4 bases at J, with 8 bases between. The CDR3 spans 14 residues. Per the germline V gene, CDR1 is MNHEY and CDR2 is SMNVEV (reference sequence). The CDR3: CASSLYAGNQPQHF. CDR3 bases: TGTGCCAGCAGTTTATATGCGGGGAATCAGCCCCAGCATTTT.

The sample holds a few counts of this clone. The chain has TRBV7-3 and TRBJ2-3; TRBD1 matches 10 bases. The germline CDR1 and CDR2 sequences are SGHTA and FQGTGA. V dropped 4 bases and J dropped 3; count of bases not matched to a gene: 10. This CDR3 contains 17 residues. The CDR3 reads CASSSYLRGQGTDTQYF. The CDR3 DNA sequence: TGTGCCAGCAGCTCCTACTTACGGGGACAGGGGACAGATACGCAGTATTTT.

The CDR3 DNA reads TGCGCCAGCAGCCACACACTAGGGGGGAACACTGAAGCTTTCTTT. This encodes CASSHTLGGNTEAFF. This chain connects TRBV4-3 to TRBJ1-1, with D tentatively TRBD1 (6 bases). CDR3 length: 15 residues. The V and J ends lost 3 bases and 1 base respectively, with 12 bases between them. CDR1 LGHNA and CDR2 YSLEER come from the germline V gene.